Below are 27 T cell receptor beta chains sequenced from a single sample in a study of blood T cells in healthy people across ages. Primed by a sample-barcoded 5' primer and a J-beta primer mix, a second PCR proceeded for roughly 6 to 12 cycles. TCRdb redid the calling of the 5' RACE reads with MiXCR, one entry per CDR3 protein. The sample includes roughly 570,000 distinct CDR3 sequences, approximately 30% seen only once; the top ten take less than 20%. Sequencing was performed on blood. These receptors came from a woman between 65 and 79 years old in good health.

The chain joins TRBV7-2 to TRBJ1-4; 7 bases align to TRBD1. The junction had 7 bases not matched to a gene; V was cut back by 8 bases and J by 4 bases. Germline-derived CDR1 and CDR2 are SGHTA and FQGNSA. The CDR3 loop spans 14 amino acids. The DNA of the CDR3 is TGTGCCAGCGCAAGACAGGGCCTTAATGAAAAACTGTTTTTT. It is translated as CASARQGLNEKLFF.

In the case of this clonotype: The junction departs from the called germline gene at one end, perhaps through a read error. The rearrangement uses TRBV5-4 and TRBJ2-3, with a possible D match to TRBD1 (6 bases). Germline V gene sequence: CDR1 SGHNT, CDR2 YYREEE (reference sequence). CDR3 size: 14 residues. The CDR3 coding sequence is TGTGCCTGCAGCTTGGGGTCAGGGGCAGATACGCAGTATTTT. This sequence encodes CACSLGSGADTQYF.

This clonotype was counted a few times. The chain combines TRBV20-1 with TRBJ1-4; 11 nucleotides match TRBD1. Per the germline V gene, CDR1 is DFQATT and CDR2 is SNEGSKA (reference sequence). The CDR3 consists of 12 residues. CDR3 in amino acids: CSLGTGGEKLFF. The CDR3 DNA reads TGCAGCCTCGGGACAGGGGGGGAAAAACTGTTTTTT.

The genes are TRBV5-1 and TRBJ2-2; D might be TRBD1 (6 bases). The germline V gene encodes CDR1 SGHRS and CDR2 YFSETQ. Trimming cost V 4 bases and J 1 base, with 11 bases left between them. This CDR3 has 15 residues. The CDR3 DNA sequence: TGCGCCAGCAGCCTGGGACACATGAACACCGGGGAGCTGTTTTTT. Protein product: CASSLGHMNTGELFF.

This rearrangement joins TRBV2 to TRBJ2-2; no clear D. Germline-derived CDR1 and CDR2 are SNHLY and FYNNEI. The V and J ends lost 7 bases and 10 bases respectively, with 10 bases between them. The CDR3 length is 11 residues. The CDR3 protein is CASNSGAELFF. CDR3 DNA sequence: TGTGCCAGCAATTCGGGCGCGGAGCTGTTTTTT.

This clonotype was recorded a few times. Its ends do not fully match the called genes, so a read error is possible. This chain joins TRBV5-1 and TRBJ2-2, with 7 bases matching TRBD1. The CDR3 sequence is 15 residues long. The V gene's germline CDR1 is SGHRS and CDR2 YFSETQ. CDR3 protein: CASSFTGAKTGELFF. The CDR3 region has the DNA TGCGCCAGCAGCTTCACAGGGGCGAAAACCGGGGAGCTGTTTTTT.

In this sample, this clonotype turned up a few times. For the CDR3, the DNA is TGTGCCAGCAGCCCACGGGGTGGTTCCACTGAAGCTTTCTTT. As protein: CASSPRGGSTEAFF. The chain links TRBV5-5 to TRBJ1-1; D gene uncertain. Trimming left V 4 bases short and J 4 bases short, with 14 bases between. The germline V gene encodes CDR1 SGHKS and CDR2 YYEKEE (reference sequence). The CDR3 has 14 amino acids. Based on the CDR3 plus reference TRBV5-5 and TRBJ1-1, the full variable domain is DAGVTQSPTHLIKTRGQQVTLRCSPISGHKSVSWYQQVLGQGPQFIFQYYEKEERGRGNFPDRFSARQFPNYSSELNVNALLLGDSALYLCASSPRGGSTEAFFGQGTRLTVV.

This clonotype has only a few counts. The chain uses TRBV20-1 and TRBJ2-5; 9 bases align to TRBD2. This CDR3 comprises 16 residues. J was trimmed by 5 bases and V by 0 bases; bases with no gene match: 10. Germline V gene lookup returns CDR1 DFQATT and CDR2 SNEGSKA (reference sequence). CDR3 amino acids: CSARDSLAGRKETQYF. The CDR3 nucleotides are TGCAGTGCTAGAGATTCCCTAGCGGGGAGGAAGGAGACCCAGTACTTC.

V usage is TRBV20-1 and J usage is TRBJ1-1; tentatively, D is TRBD1 (5 bases). The CDR3 has 12 amino acids. The V and J ends lost 6 bases and 4 bases respectively, with 12 bases between them. Germline CDR1 is DFQATT and CDR2 is SNEGSKA (reference sequence). The CDR3 sequence is CSAAQGTTEAFF. As DNA, the CDR3 is TGCAGTGCCGCCCAGGGAACCACTGAAGCTTTCTTT.

The chain couples TRBV29-1 to TRBJ2-1, with TRBD1 identical over 8 bases. V was clipped by 6 bases and J by 2 bases; unmatched bases: 9. The germline gives CDR1 SQVTM, CDR2 ANQGSEA. The CDR3 has 15 amino acids. CDR3: CSVADGQGTYNEQFF. The CDR3 nucleotides read TGCAGCGTCGCCGACGGACAGGGAACCTACAATGAGCAGTTCTTC.

This clonotype was observed a few times. CDR3 in DNA: TGTGCCAGCAGCCCAGACAGCTCCTATAATTCACCCCTCCACTTT. This encodes CASSPDSSYNSPLHF. This chain links TRBV2 with TRBJ1-6, with a possible D match to TRBD1 (5 bases). This CDR3 has 15 residues. The ends were cut back, 6 bases at V and 0 bases at J, with 9 bases in the middle. The germline V gene has CDR1 SNHLY and CDR2 FYNNEI.

Only one count was recorded for this clonotype. The rearrangement uses TRBV4-1 and TRBJ1-1, with unresolved D. This CDR3 comprises 12 residues. Germline V gene lookup returns CDR1 MGHRA and CDR2 YSYEKL. V was trimmed by 4 bases and J by 7 bases, leaving 10 bases between them. The CDR3 nucleotides are TGCGCCAGCAGCCTCCCTCTCGGTGAAGCTTTCTTT. Its translation is CASSLPLGEAFF.

The chain combines TRBV5-1 with TRBJ2-5, with TRBD1 matching over 7 bases. With V trimmed by 4 bases and J by 2 bases, 5 bases remained unmatched. This CDR3 region has 14 residues. In germline, CDR1 is SGHRS, CDR2 YFSETQ. This CDR3 is CASSPLTGQETQYF. CDR3 nucleotides: TGCGCCAGCAGCCCACTGACAGGGCAAGAGACCCAGTACTTC.

This rearrangement joins TRBV2 to TRBJ2-2, with D perhaps being TRBD1 or TRBD2 (5 bases each). The germline gives CDR1 SNHLY, CDR2 FYNNEI. The CDR3 loop spans 14 amino acids. Trimming cost V 10 bases and J 7 bases, with 19 bases left between them. The CDR3 here is CATTRGSNGGELFF. The CDR3 bases are TGTGCCACCACCCGGGGCAGTAACGGCGGGGAGCTGTTTTTT.

CDR3 DNA: TGTGCCAGCAGCGCAGGGGGGTCCAATTCACCCCTCCACTTT. This codes for CASSAGGSNSPLHF. This chain uses TRBV9 with TRBJ1-6; 7 positions agree with TRBD1. The V and J ends lost 3 bases and 7 bases, in that order; junction bases with no gene match: 4. In germline, CDR1 is SGDLS, CDR2 YYNGEE. This CDR3 region has 14 residues.

This clonotype has only a few counts. The J gene is TRBJ2-4, the V gene TRBV3-1, with 7 bases matching TRBD1. The CDR3 runs 15 residues. Per germline, CDR1 LGHDT and CDR2 YNNKEL (reference sequence). J was trimmed by 9 bases and V by 3 bases; bases with no gene match: 11. The CDR3 coding sequence is TGTGCCAGCAGCCAGATAGACAGGGACGAACCCATTCAGTACTTC. It codes for CASSQIDRDEPIQYF. Together with reference TRBV3-1 and TRBJ2-4, the CDR3 gives the full variable domain: DTAVSQTPKYLVTQMGNDKSIKCEQNLGHDTMYWYKQDSKKFLKIMFSYNNKELIINETVPNRFSPKSPDKAHLNLHINSLELGDSAVYFCASSQIDRDEPIQYFGAGTRLSVL.

The chain couples TRBV20-1 to TRBJ1-4; D gene uncertain. CDR1 and CDR2 from the germline V gene are DFQATT and SNEGSKA (reference sequence). Trimming cost V 0 bases and J 8 bases, with 19 bases left between them. The CDR3 contains 16 residues. The CDR3 bases are TGCAGTGCTAGAGATCGGTTGGTAAGGGAAAAGGAAAAACTGTTTTTT. Encoded protein: CSARDRLVREKEKLFF.

The genes are TRBV12-3 or TRBV12-4 and TRBJ2-1, with TRBD1 matching over 7 bases. There are 15 residues in the CDR3. The trim removed 3 bases at V and 9 bases at J, leaving 11 bases unmatched. CDR3 sequence: CASSFSPPRDSEQFF. CDR3 nucleotide sequence: TGTGCCAGCAGTTTTTCCCCGCCGAGGGACAGTGAGCAGTTCTTC.

This clonotype has ten or more counts. The J gene is TRBJ1-2, the V gene TRBV2, with a tentative D call TRBD1 (5 bases). From germline, CDR1 is SNHLY and CDR2 FYNNEI. V lost 4 bases and J lost 7, with 16 bases in between. The CDR3 consists of 14 residues. CDR3 sequence reads: CASSGFPGMSGYTF. CDR3 in DNA: TGTGCCAGCAGTGGGTTTCCAGGGATGAGTGGCTACACCTTC.

This chain joins TRBV9 and TRBJ2-5; TRBD2 aligns across 8 bases. V shed 4 bases, J shed 1 base, and the junction held 3 bases outside the gene matches. The CDR3 consists of 14 residues. CDR1 and CDR2 from the germline V gene are SGDLS and YYNGEE. The CDR3 here is CASSPTSGQETQYF. The CDR3 nucleotides read TGTGCCAGCAGCCCTACTAGCGGCCAAGAGACCCAGTACTTC.

This clonotype was counted between two and nine times. The rearrangement uses TRBV12-3 or TRBV12-4 and TRBJ1-6; D call uncertain. The CDR3 is 14 residues long. V was cut by 6 bases and J by 0 bases, with 6 bases left in between. CDR3 in DNA: TGTGCCAGCAGGCTGAGCTCCTATAATTCACCCCTCCACTTT. This codes for CASRLSSYNSPLHF.

The J gene is TRBJ2-1, the V gene TRBV7-9; 8 bases line up with TRBD2. V trimming: 5 bases; J trimming: 5 bases; junction bases outside the gene matches: 5. This CDR3 is built from 14 residues. CDR1 is SEHNR, CDR2 FQNEAQ, per germline (reference sequence). Written as DNA, the CDR3 is TGTGCCAGCAGCGGGGCTAGCGGGCACAATGAGCAGTTCTTC. It yields the protein CASSGASGHNEQFF.

The chain recombines TRBV7-2 with TRBJ1-5, with a tentative D call TRBD1 (5 bases). This CDR3 region has 14 residues. Looked up from germline, CDR1 is SGHTA and CDR2 is FQGNSA. V was cut by 1 base and J by 5 bases, with 9 bases left in between. Here the CDR3 DNA reads TGTGCCAGCAGCTTAGTAGGGGTGGATCAGCCCCAGCATTTT. Translated: CASSLVGVDQPQHF.

This clonotype was observed many times. The chain links TRBV3-1 to TRBJ2-4, with D perhaps TRBD2 (6 bases). V was trimmed by 5 bases and J by 0 bases, leaving 8 bases between them. This CDR3 has 14 residues. Germline loops: CDR1 LGHDT, CDR2 YNNKEL (reference sequence). The CDR3, as DNA: TGTGCCAGCAGCTTGGGGGGAGCCAAAAACATTCAGTACTTC. Translated, it gives CASSLGGAKNIQYF.

V usage is TRBV2 and J usage is TRBJ2-2, with 7 bases matching TRBD1. The CDR3 is 15 residues long. The V and J ends lost 4 bases and 6 bases, in that order; junction bases with no gene match: 8. CDR1 is SNHLY and CDR2 is FYNNEI in the germline V gene. Here the CDR3 reads CASSGGTAVSGELFF. CDR3 in DNA: TGTGCCAGCAGTGGAGGGACAGCAGTATCCGGGGAGCTGTTTTTT.

The V and J genes are TRBV24-1 and TRBJ2-2, with D maybe TRBD2 (6 bases). CDR1 is KGHDR and CDR2 is SFDVKD in the germline V gene. The CDR3 extends over 13 amino acids. V was clipped by 6 bases and J by 5 bases, with 9 bases between them. CDR3 bases: TGTGCCACCAGTATGCGGGGTACCGGGGAGCTGTTTTTT. Residues: CATSMRGTGELFF.

This clonotype has just a few counts. The chain uses TRBV27 and TRBJ2-7; the match to TRBD1 covers 9 bases. Unmatched junction bases numbered 13, after V lost 8 bases and J lost 5 bases. Per the germline V gene, CDR1 is MNHEY and CDR2 is SMNVEV (reference sequence). The CDR3 contains 15 residues. The CDR3 region has the DNA TGTGCCAGCCGCTTCCGGGACAGGGACGTCCACGAGCAGTACTTC. Translating gives CASRFRDRDVHEQYF.